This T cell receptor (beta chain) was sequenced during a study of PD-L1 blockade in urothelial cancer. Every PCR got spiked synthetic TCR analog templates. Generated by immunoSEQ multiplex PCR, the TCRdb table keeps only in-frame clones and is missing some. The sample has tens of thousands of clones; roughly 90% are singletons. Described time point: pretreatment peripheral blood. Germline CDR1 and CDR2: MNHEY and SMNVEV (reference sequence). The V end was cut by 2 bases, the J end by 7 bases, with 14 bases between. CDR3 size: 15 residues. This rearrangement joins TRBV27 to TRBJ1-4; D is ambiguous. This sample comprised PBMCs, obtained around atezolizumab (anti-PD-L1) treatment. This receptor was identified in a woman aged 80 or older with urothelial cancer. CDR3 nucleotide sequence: TGTGCCAGCAGTTTACAGTTCGGGTACGGTGAAAAACTGTTTTTT. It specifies CASSLQFGYGEKLFF.